These 32 T cell receptor beta chains were all obtained from the same sample, sequenced in a study of T-cell memory formation after mild COVID-19. TCRdb itself ran the 5' RACE reads through MiXCR, one entry per CDR3 protein. The sample has under 350,000 distinct CDR3 sequences, around 16% seen once. Sequencing was performed on PBMCs or a T cell subset sorted from them (not recorded which). The receptors were sampled from a man aged 18 to 35 who had mild COVID-19 (a few samples of this study predate the infection). Cell type and time point are not known.

The V gene is TRBV7-9, the J gene TRBJ2-4; 7 positions match TRBD2. The CDR3 has 16 residues. V lost 4 bases, J lost 1 base, and 7 bases stayed unmatched. CDR1 and CDR2 (germline): SEHNR, FQNEAQ (reference sequence). The CDR3 nucleotides read TGTGCCAGCAGCTCAACGGCGGGAGAGGCCAAAAACATTCAGTACTTC. This gives the protein CASSSTAGEAKNIQYF.

The V call is TRBV2, the J call TRBJ2-1; TRBD2 is a possible D gene (5 bases). The CDR3 spans 16 residues. CDR1 is SNHLY, CDR2 FYNNEI, per germline. V was cut by 1 base and J by 8 bases, with 18 bases left in between. The DNA of the CDR3 is TGTGCCAGCAGTGAAGGACCAGGCAGGACTGGAGATGAGCAGTTCTTC. Translated: CASSEGPGRTGDEQFF.

This clonotype was observed many times. The V call is TRBV5-1, the J call TRBJ2-3, with a weak D call TRBD1 (5 bases). The ends were cut back, 6 bases at V and 4 bases at J, with 12 bases in the middle. The CDR3 has 13 residues. Germline CDR1 and CDR2: SGHRS and YFSETQ. CDR3 residues: CASKGQGADTQYF. The CDR3 DNA follows: TGCGCCAGCAAGGGGCAGGGCGCAGATACGCAGTATTTT.

V is TRBV3-1 and J is TRBJ2-5; 7 bases agree with TRBD1. V lost 0 bases and J lost 3; bases outside the gene matches: 10. CDR1 and CDR2 (germline): LGHDT, YNNKEL (reference sequence). The CDR3 has 17 amino acids. This chain's CDR3 is CASSQDPPLDRKETQYF. CDR3 nucleotides: TGTGCCAGCAGCCAAGATCCTCCATTGGACAGGAAAGAGACCCAGTACTTC.

In this sample, this clonotype turned up many times. V is TRBV12-3 or TRBV12-4 and J is TRBJ2-3; TRBD1 is a possible D gene (5 bases). V lost 6 bases to trimming and J lost 1 base, with 8 bases between them. CDR3 length: 13 amino acids. For the CDR3, the DNA is TGTGCCAGCAGGGCAGGGCGCACAGATACGCAGTATTTT. Translation gives CASRAGRTDTQYF.

V is TRBV7-8 and J is TRBJ2-5; 8 bases map to TRBD2. Germline CDR1 and CDR2: SGHVS and FQNEAQ. With 5 bases clipped from V and 5 bases from J, the junction kept 7 bases outside the gene matches. This CDR3 is 14 amino acids long. CDR3 loop: CASSLRTSYETQYF. CDR3 DNA sequence: TGTGCCAGCAGCCTCCGGACTAGCTACGAGACCCAGTACTTC.

V is TRBV7-3 and J is TRBJ2-5; TRBD1 or TRBD2 may be the D gene (6 bases each). The CDR3 sequence is 14 residues long. V gave up 5 bases and J gave up 4 bases, with 14 bases separating them. The germline CDR1 and CDR2 sequences are SGHTA and FQGTGA. In DNA, the CDR3 is TGTGCCAGCAGCCCCATTGGAGGGGGAGAGACCCAGTACTTC. Its translation is CASSPIGGGETQYF. The variable domain in full, with the rest retrieved from reference TRBV7-3 and TRBJ2-5, is GAGVSQTPSNKVTEKGKYVELRCDPISGHTALYWYRQSLGQGPEFLIYFQGTGAADDSGLPNDRFFAVRPEGSVSTLKIQRTERGDSAVYLCASSPIGGGETQYFGPGTRLLVL.

The chain recombines TRBV7-7 with TRBJ2-2; no reliable D call. The germline V gene encodes CDR1 SSHAT and CDR2 FNYEAQ (reference sequence). The CDR3 loop spans 15 amino acids. Trimming removed 5 bases at V and 3 bases at J, with 13 bases between. As DNA, the CDR3 is TGTGCCAGCAGCCATGGACGGGCCCACACCGGGGAGCTGTTTTTT. Its translation: CASSHGRAHTGELFF.

This clonotype was counted at least ten times. The rearrangement uses TRBV5-6 and TRBJ2-1, with unresolved D. Trimming stripped 0 bases from V and 0 bases from J, with 10 bases between. Germline CDR1 and CDR2: SGHDT and YYEEEE. CDR3 length: 16 amino acids. In DNA, the CDR3 is TGTGCCAGCAGCTTGGAGGGTATCAGCTCCTACAATGAGCAGTTCTTC. This sequence encodes CASSLEGISSYNEQFF.

This clonotype was seen only a few times. The rearrangement links TRBV7-2 to TRBJ2-1; D gene uncertain. The CDR3 spans 14 residues. CDR1 is SGHTA, CDR2 FQGNSA, per germline. V was trimmed by 2 bases and J by 0 bases, leaving 5 bases between them. In DNA form, the CDR3 reads TGTGCCAGCAGCTTAACGAGCTCCTACAATGAGCAGTTCTTC. It translates to CASSLTSSYNEQFF.

This clonotype was detected only a few times. This rearrangement joins TRBV7-2 to TRBJ2-2, with D hard to call. Trimming stripped 4 bases from V and 7 bases from J, with 4 bases between. The CDR3 covers 11 residues. CDR1 and CDR2 (germline): SGHTA, FQGNSA. The CDR3 coding sequence is TGTGCCAGCAGCTCCTTCGGGGAGCTGTTTTTT. Translating gives CASSSFGELFF.

The chain recombines TRBV7-9 with TRBJ2-4, with D hard to call. Germline V gene sequence: CDR1 SEHNR, CDR2 FQNEAQ (reference sequence). Trimming left V 2 bases short and J 8 bases short, with 10 bases between. This CDR3 has 13 amino acids. The CDR3 is CASSLSVEDIQYF. CDR3 bases: TGTGCCAGCAGCTTATCTGTAGAGGACATTCAGTACTTC.

J is TRBJ2-2 and V is TRBV12-3 or TRBV12-4; no reliable D call. This CDR3 spans 12 amino acids. V lost 7 bases and J 6 bases, leaving 9 bases between the germline ends. The DNA for the CDR3 is TGTGCCAGCACCGCGTGGTCCGGGGAGCTGTTTTTT. Translated: CASTAWSGELFF.

The chain recombines TRBV10-3 with TRBJ2-7, with 8 bases lining up with TRBD1. CDR1 ENHRY and CDR2 SYGVKD come from the germline V gene. With 5 bases clipped from V and 0 bases from J, the junction kept 6 bases outside the gene matches. The CDR3 extends over 15 amino acids. CDR3 coding DNA: TGTGCCATCAGTCCGGGACAGGTTAGCTCCTACGAGCAGTACTTC. Its protein product is CAISPGQVSSYEQYF.

The V and J genes are TRBV5-1 and TRBJ2-1, with D tentatively TRBD1 (5 bases). Trimming shortened V by 0 bases and J by 2 bases, and 12 bases separated the two germline ends. Germline V CDR1 and CDR2: SGHRS, YFSETQ. The length of the CDR3 is 16 residues. The CDR3 spells CASSLEGAGPYNEQFF. CDR3 nucleotides: TGCGCCAGCAGCTTGGAAGGGGCCGGGCCCTACAATGAGCAGTTCTTC.

A few counts support this clonotype. The CDR3 loop is CASSPDTGNIQYF. The CDR3 DNA reads as TGTGCCAGCAGTCCGGACACTGGGAACATTCAGTACTTC. The V gene is TRBV6-5, the J gene TRBJ2-4, with D possibly being TRBD1 (5 bases). This CDR3 spans 13 amino acids. Trimming stripped 5 bases from V and 7 bases from J, with 12 bases between. The V gene's germline CDR1 is MNHEY and CDR2 SVGAGI.

This clonotype was counted between two and nine times. The chain joins TRBV12-3 or TRBV12-4 to TRBJ2-2; no definite D call. The CDR3 loop spans 16 amino acids. The V and J ends lost 1 base and 0 bases respectively, with 9 bases between them. The chain's CDR3 is CASSLGSESNTGELFF. CDR3 in DNA: TGTGCCAGCAGTTTAGGGTCAGAATCGAACACCGGGGAGCTGTTTTTT.

About this clonotype itself: A much more abundant neighbour one base away suggests this may be a read error. V is TRBV7-6 and J is TRBJ2-3; D possibly corresponds to TRBD2 (6 bases). Germline assignment: CDR1 SGHVS and CDR2 FNYEAQ. This CDR3 spans 14 amino acids. Here the CDR3 reads CARSLRAGGDTQYF. CDR3 DNA sequence: TGTGCCAGAAGCTTACGTGCCGGGGGAGATACGCAGTATTTT. The entire variable domain, with the rest obtained from reference TRBV7-6 and TRBJ2-3, is as follows: GAGVSQSPRYKVTKRGQDVALRCDPISGHVSLYWYRQALGQGPEFLTYFNYEAQQDKSGLPNDRFSAERPEGSISTLTIQRTEQRDSAMYRCARSLRAGGDTQYFGPGTRLTVL.

The CDR3 loop reads CASSQDWGGGSDTGELFF. CDR3 bases: TGCGCCAGCAGCCAAGATTGGGGTGGGGGCTCGGACACCGGGGAGCTGTTTTTT. The gene calls are TRBV4-1 and TRBJ2-2; TRBD1 is a possible D gene (6 bases). From germline, CDR1 is MGHRA and CDR2 YSYEKL. The V end lost 0 bases, the J end lost 3 bases, and 17 bases lay between the germline ends. This CDR3 spans 18 amino acids.

This clonotype was detected only a few times. The J gene is TRBJ1-1, the V gene TRBV30, with D maybe TRBD1 (6 bases). With 0 bases removed from V and 9 bases from J, the gap between germline ends came to 8 bases. CDR3 size: 11 residues. From germline, CDR1 is GTSNPN and CDR2 SVGIG (reference sequence). CDR3 nucleotide sequence: TGTGCCTGGAGTGTATGGGGGCAAGCTTTCTTT. Its translation is CAWSVWGQAFF.

This clonotype was counted a few times. The chain is built from TRBV3-1 and TRBJ2-1; 7 bases are a match to TRBD1. CDR3 length equals 16 residues. The V gene end was trimmed by 0 bases and the J gene end by 4 bases; junction bases not matched to a gene: 6. Germline CDR1 LGHDT, CDR2 YNNKEL (reference sequence). CDR3 bases: TGTGCCAGCAGCCAAGATATGTGGACAGGATACAATGAGCAGTTCTTC. It is translated as CASSQDMWTGYNEQFF.

This clonotype was seen a few times. CDR3 nucleotide sequence: TGCAGTGCTAGGCGACCTAGCACAGATACGCAGTATTTT. This translates into CSARRPSTDTQYF. The genes are TRBV20-1 and TRBJ2-3; D is undetermined. CDR3 size: 13 residues. CDR1 is DFQATT and CDR2 is SNEGSKA in the germline V gene (reference sequence). V dropped 3 bases and J dropped 0 bases, with 7 bases sitting between them.

The rearrangement uses TRBV29-1 and TRBJ2-4; 7 nucleotides agree with TRBD2. The trim removed 2 bases at V and 12 bases at J, leaving 7 bases unmatched. Germline V gives CDR1 SQVTM, CDR2 ANQGSEA. This CDR3 is built from 12 residues. This chain's CDR3 is CSVEYGEGTQYF. The DNA of the CDR3 is TGCAGCGTTGAATATGGGGAGGGAACTCAGTACTTC.

This clonotype was detected only a few times. The V gene is TRBV20-1, the J gene TRBJ2-7; TRBD1 matches 12 bases. This CDR3 has 14 amino acids. After removal of 3 bases from V and 6 bases from J, the junction contained 6 bases not matched to a gene. CDR1 and CDR2 from the germline V gene are DFQATT and SNEGSKA (reference sequence). CDR3 bases: TGCAGTGCTAGGGACGGGACAGGGGGCGTCGAGCAGTACTTC. It yields the protein CSARDGTGGVEQYF.

This clonotype was seen repeatedly, ten times or more. This chain connects TRBV24-1 to TRBJ2-3; 7 bases are shared with TRBD1. The ends lost 2 bases at V and 2 bases at J; junction bases unmatched: 12. The length of the CDR3 is 18 residues. Germline V gene data show CDR1 as KGHDR and CDR2 as SFDVKD. The CDR3 protein is CATSDSVGQAPFTDTQYF. CDR3 coding DNA: TGTGCCACCAGTGATTCTGTCGGACAGGCCCCGTTCACAGATACGCAGTATTTT.

Only a few counts were recorded for this clonotype. The chain has TRBV7-9 and TRBJ2-5; D is unclear. Germline-derived CDR1 and CDR2 are SEHNR and FQNEAQ (reference sequence). V was trimmed by 3 bases and J by 5 bases, leaving 16 bases between them. CDR3 length: 15 residues. The CDR3 DNA is TGTGCCAGCAGCTTTTTCGGTCTAGATGAGGAGACCCAGTACTTC. Its translation is CASSFFGLDEETQYF. The whole variable domain, remainder taken from reference TRBV7-9 and TRBJ2-5, is DTGVSQNPRHKITKRGQNVTFRCDPISEHNRLYWYRQTLGQGPEFLTYFQNEAQLEKSRLLSDRFSAERPKGSFSTLEIQRTEQGDSAMYLCASSFFGLDEETQYFGPGTRLLVL.

This clonotype came up a few times. V usage is TRBV6-1 and J usage is TRBJ2-2; the match to TRBD2 covers 10 bases. V dropped 6 bases and J dropped 6; count of bases not matched to a gene: 10. Germline V gives CDR1 MNHNS, CDR2 SASEGT. The CDR3 spans 16 residues. The CDR3, as DNA: TGTGCCAGCAGAAGACAGGGCCTAGCGGGGGCCGGGGAGCTGTTTTTT. Protein sequence: CASRRQGLAGAGELFF.

This clonotype occurred once. The V call is TRBV4-1, the J call TRBJ2-6, with 8 bases aligning to TRBD1. Looked up from germline, CDR1 is MGHRA and CDR2 is YSYEKL. The CDR3 extends over 18 amino acids. With 0 bases clipped from V and 0 bases from J, the junction kept 4 bases outside the gene matches. CDR3 amino acids: CASSQDSGQVSGANVLTF. Written as DNA, the CDR3 is TGCGCCAGCAGCCAAGATTCGGGACAGGTCTCTGGGGCCAACGTCCTGACTTTC.

This chain connects TRBV2 to TRBJ2-7; D is unresolved. Per the germline V gene, CDR1 is SNHLY and CDR2 is FYNNEI. The V end was cut by 4 bases, the J end by 0 bases, with 7 bases between. The CDR3 spans 13 residues. The CDR3 loop reads CASSGGGSYEQYV. In DNA, the CDR3 is TGTGCCAGCAGTGGAGGCGGCTCCTACGAGCAGTACGTC.

CDR3: CSARGWSDPPEAFF. The CDR3 DNA follows: TGCAGTGCTAGAGGATGGTCAGATCCCCCTGAAGCTTTCTTT. The gene calls are TRBV20-1 and TRBJ1-1; D uncertain. The CDR3 runs to 14 residues. V dropped 1 base and J dropped 6 bases, with 15 bases sitting between them. Germline loops: CDR1 DFQATT, CDR2 SNEGSKA (reference sequence).

This clonotype was detected a few times. The chain carries TRBV5-1 and TRBJ2-1, with unresolved D. CDR3 size: 14 residues. Germline lookup yields CDR1 SGHRS and CDR2 YFSETQ. Trimming stripped 0 bases from V and 4 bases from J, with 8 bases between. CDR3 region: CASSLEILYNEQFF. CDR3 coding DNA: TGCGCCAGCAGCTTGGAGATACTATACAATGAGCAGTTCTTC.

V gene TRBV7-8 combines with J gene TRBJ2-5; no clear D gene. The CDR3 extends over 14 amino acids. With 5 bases removed from V and 5 bases from J, the gap between germline ends came to 15 bases. Per germline, CDR1 SGHVS and CDR2 FQNEAQ. The CDR3 region is CASSTYSPGETQYF. As DNA, the CDR3 is TGTGCCAGCAGCACCTATAGTCCTGGGGAGACCCAGTACTTC.